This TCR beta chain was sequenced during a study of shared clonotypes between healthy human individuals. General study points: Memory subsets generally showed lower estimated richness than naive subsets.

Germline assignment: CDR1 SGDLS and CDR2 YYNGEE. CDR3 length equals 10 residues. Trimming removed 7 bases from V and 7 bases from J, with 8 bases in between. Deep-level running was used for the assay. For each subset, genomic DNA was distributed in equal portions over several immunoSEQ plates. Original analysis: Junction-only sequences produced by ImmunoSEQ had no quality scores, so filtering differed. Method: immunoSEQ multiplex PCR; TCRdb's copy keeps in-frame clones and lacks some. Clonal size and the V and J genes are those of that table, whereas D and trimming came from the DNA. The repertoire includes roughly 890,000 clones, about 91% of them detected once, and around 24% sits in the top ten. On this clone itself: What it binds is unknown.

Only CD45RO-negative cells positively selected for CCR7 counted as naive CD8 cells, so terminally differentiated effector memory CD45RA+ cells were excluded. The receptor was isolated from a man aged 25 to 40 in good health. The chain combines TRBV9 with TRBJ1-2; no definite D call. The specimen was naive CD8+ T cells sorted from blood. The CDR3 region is CASGGSGYTF. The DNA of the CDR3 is TGTGCCAGCGGAGGAAGTGGCTACACCTTC. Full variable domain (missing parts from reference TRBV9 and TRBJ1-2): DSGVTQTPKHLITATGQRVTLRCSPRSGDLSVYWYQQSLDQGLQFLIQYYNGEERAKGNILERFSAQQFPDLHSELNLSSLELGDSALYFCASGGSGYTFGSGTRLTVV.